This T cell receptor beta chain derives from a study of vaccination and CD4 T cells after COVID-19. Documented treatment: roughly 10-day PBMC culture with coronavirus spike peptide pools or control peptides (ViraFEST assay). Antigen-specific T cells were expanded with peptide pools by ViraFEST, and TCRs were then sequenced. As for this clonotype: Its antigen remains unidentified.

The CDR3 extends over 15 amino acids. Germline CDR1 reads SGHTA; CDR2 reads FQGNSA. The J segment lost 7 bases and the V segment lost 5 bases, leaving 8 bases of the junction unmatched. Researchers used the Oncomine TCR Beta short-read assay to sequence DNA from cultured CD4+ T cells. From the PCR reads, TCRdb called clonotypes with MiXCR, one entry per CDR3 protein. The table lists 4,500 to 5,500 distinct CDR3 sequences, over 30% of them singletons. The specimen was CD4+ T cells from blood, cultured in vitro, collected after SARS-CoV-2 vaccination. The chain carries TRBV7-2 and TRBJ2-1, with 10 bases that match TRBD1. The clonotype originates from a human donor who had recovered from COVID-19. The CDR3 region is CASSRRQGAKNEQFF. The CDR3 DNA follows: TGTGCCAGCAGCCGGAGACAGGGGGCAAAGAATGAGCAGTTCTTC. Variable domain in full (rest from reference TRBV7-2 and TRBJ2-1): GAGVSQSPSNKVTEKGKDVELRCDPISGHTALYWYRQSLGQGLEFLIYFQGNSAPDKSGLPSDRFSAERTGGSVSTLTIQRTQQEDSAVYLCASSRRQGAKNEQFFGPGTRLTVL.